This T cell receptor (beta chain) was retrieved from a study of radiation and T cells in renal cell carcinoma. In regard to this clone: As yet, its antigen is unknown.

Time point denoted: baseline pretreatment blood. Treatment meaning: 15 Gy SBRT to primary tumor, nephrectomy 4 weeks later. Radiation-treated patients gave blood at baseline, week 2 and week 4. Measured with immunoSEQ multiplex PCR; TCRdb has only the in-frame clones, and not every one. The sample includes 95,000 to 150,000 clones, around 84% of them seen just once. With V trimmed by 11 bases and J by 0 bases, 9 bases remained unmatched. CDR1 is MRHNA and CDR2 is SNTAGT in the germline V gene. The CDR3 consists of 16 residues. The study's findings and limits: Baseline intratumoral clonotype presence is unknown without pretreatment biopsies. Top tumor clonotypes rose in blood 2 weeks post-radiation, then contracted.

The material was blood, obtained from a patient whose treatment included radiotherapy and nephrectomy. The sequence derives from a woman aged 55-69 years with renal cell carcinoma. V is TRBV6-4 and J is TRBJ2-2, with 10 bases identical to TRBD1. This chain's CDR3 is CARWGDRGPNTGELFF. In DNA form, the CDR3 reads TGTGCCCGCTGGGGCGACAGGGGGCCGAACACCGGGGAGCTGTTTTTT.